Listed below are T cell receptor beta chains from one sample, sequenced in a study of cytomegalovirus exposure and HLA in healthy donors. Some clones are missing from TCRdb's copy, which holds only in-frame ones; the method was immunoSEQ multiplex PCR. The repertoire includes some 76,000 clones, more than 55% of them detected once, and over 4.5% sits in the top ten. What was sequenced was PBMCs. These receptors were taken from a man between 60 and 75 years old in good health and CMV-seropositive. Each CDR3 is given with its conserved first and last residue.

J gene	V gene	CDR3 protein
TRBJ2-7	TRBV12-5	CASGLIQGSYEQYF
TRBJ1-1	TRBV5-8	CASSRYWTTNTEAFF
TRBJ2-7	TRBV19	CASSPSGTASYEQYF
TRBJ2-1	TRBV7-6	CASSFGTGSYNEQFF
TRBJ2-7	TRBV27	CASSRAGVYEQYF
TRBJ1-1	TRBV28	CASREGWNTEAFF
TRBJ2-7	TRBV11-2	CASSLSLGTGVEQYF
TRBJ1-2	TRBV7-2	CASSETGALYGYTF
TRBJ1-1	TRBV15	CATSRAQAALEAFF
TRBJ2-7	TRBV30	CAWSTDRGAYEQYF
TRBJ2-1	TRBV7-9	CASSPGPNEQFF
TRBJ1-1	TRBV7-6	CASSPGGTTEAFF
TRBJ1-1	TRBV2	CASSGANTEAFF
TRBJ2-7	TRBV9	CASSVGYAGQASYEQYF
TRBJ2-7	TRBV6-1	CASSGDRGASYEQYF
TRBJ2-7	TRBV10-3	CAISSGTRFYEQYF
TRBJ2-1	TRBV5-4	CASSLDGGGGYNEQFF
TRBJ2-3	TRBV14	CASSPRGYVQYF
TRBJ1-1	TRBV10-1	CASRTPHTEAFF
TRBJ1-1	TRBV4-1	CASSQVSGARAEAFF
TRBJ1-4	TRBV30	CAGVTGPGSEKLFF
TRBJ2-1	TRBV27	CASSSLTSGGAEQFF
TRBJ2-2	TRBV19	CASSFTSGSGNTGELFF
TRBJ1-2	TRBV25-1	CASSEYRGPLYGYTF
TRBJ2-2	TRBV11-2	CASSQGRGELFF
TRBJ1-1	TRBV6-5	CASRLYGPGNTEAFF
TRBJ2-2	TRBV19	CASSKLAGLNTGELFF
TRBJ2-7	TRBV6-6	CASTTALHYEQYF
TRBJ2-3	TRBV28	CASSPLAGGSTDTQYF
TRBJ2-2	TRBV7-9	CASSSWTSGFKSGELFF
TRBJ2-7	TRBV5-5	CASSNGAGVYEQYF
TRBJ2-3	TRBV7-9	CASSPRGTSTDTQYF
TRBJ2-7	TRBV7-8	CASRDDRGPYEQYF
TRBJ2-3	TRBV7-2	CASSIGHLDTQYF
TRBJ2-7	TRBV11-3	CASSLMREQYF
TRBJ1-2	TRBV6-6	CASSQRQANYGYTF
TRBJ1-3	TRBV6-6	CASSYFGVSGNTIYF
TRBJ2-3	TRBV5-1	CASSLTSTGDLADTQYF
TRBJ1-4	TRBV7-9	CASSSDRGNEKLFF
TRBJ1-5	TRBV2	CASSEAPAGGNQPQHF
TRBJ2-3	TRBV2	CARSLATDTQYF
TRBJ2-7	TRBV28	CASTHPGSSYEQYF
TRBJ2-3	TRBV15	CATSPGSLKDTQYF
TRBJ1-4	TRBV25-1	CASSELGANEKLFF
TRBJ1-3	TRBV7-6	CASSRGSGNGNTIYF
TRBJ2-7	TRBV6-5	CASSYAGSSYEQYF